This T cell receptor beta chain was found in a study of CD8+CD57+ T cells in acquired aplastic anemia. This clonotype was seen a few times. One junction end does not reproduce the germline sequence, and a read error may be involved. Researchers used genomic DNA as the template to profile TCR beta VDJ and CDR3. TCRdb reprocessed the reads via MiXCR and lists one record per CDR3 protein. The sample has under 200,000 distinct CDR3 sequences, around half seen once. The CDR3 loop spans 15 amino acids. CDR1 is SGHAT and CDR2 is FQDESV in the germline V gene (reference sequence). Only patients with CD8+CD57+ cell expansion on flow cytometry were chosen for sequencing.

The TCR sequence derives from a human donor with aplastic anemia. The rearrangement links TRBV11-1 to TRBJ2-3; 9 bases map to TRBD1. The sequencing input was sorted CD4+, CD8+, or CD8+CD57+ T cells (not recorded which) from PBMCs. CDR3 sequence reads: CASSFGQGSTDTQYF. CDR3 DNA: TGCGCCAGCAGCTTCGGACAGGGGTCGACAGATACGCAGTATTTT.